The 32 T cell receptor beta chains in this list originate from one sample, sequenced in a study of cytomegalovirus exposure and HLA in healthy donors. Method: immunoSEQ multiplex PCR; TCRdb's copy keeps in-frame clones and lacks some. The sample contains about 130,000 clones, approximately 91% of which appear only once. The sequenced material came from PBMCs. The receptors were gathered from a man aged 30 to 39 in good health and CMV-seronegative.

The chain is built from TRBV25-1 and TRBJ2-7; 8 nucleotides align to TRBD2. The length of the CDR3 is 18 residues. The trim removed 4 bases at V and 1 base at J, leaving 15 bases unmatched. Looked up from germline, CDR1 is MGHDK and CDR2 is SYGVNS. The CDR3, as DNA: TGTGCCAGCAGTGGAGCGGGAGCGAGGTCCTATACGTCCTACGAGCAGTACTTC. Protein product: CASSGAGARSYTSYEQYF.

The genes are TRBV18 and TRBJ1-2; 7 bases are shared with TRBD1. With V trimmed by 1 base and J by 5 bases, 13 bases remained unmatched. The CDR3 loop spans 17 amino acids. Germline loops: CDR1 KGHSH, CDR2 LQKENI. Written as DNA, the CDR3 is TGTGCCAGCTCACCACGAGACAGGGCCCTTGAAGGGTATGGCTACACCTTC. Protein sequence: CASSPRDRALEGYGYTF.

The chain has TRBV6-1 and TRBJ2-3; a possible D gene is TRBD2 (5 bases). The CDR3 sequence is 13 residues long. Per germline, CDR1 MNHNS and CDR2 SASEGT. Trimming took off 2 bases at V and 14 bases at J, with 17 bases between the two ends. The CDR3 loop reads CASSESSGSRGYF. DNA of the CDR3: TGTGCCAGCAGTGAATCTTCGGGAAGCCGGGGGTATTTT.

This chain links TRBV5-1 with TRBJ2-3; no definite D call. Per germline, CDR1 SGHRS and CDR2 YFSETQ. Trimming stripped 7 bases from V and 4 bases from J, with 16 bases between. There are 14 residues in the CDR3. The CDR3 here is CASGSSLWADTQYF. In DNA, the CDR3 is TGCGCCAGCGGAAGTAGCCTGTGGGCAGATACGCAGTATTTT.

The CDR3 DNA reads TGCGCCAGCAGCTTCCAGGGGGTGAACACTGAAGCTTTCTTT. Protein sequence: CASSFQGVNTEAFF. The chain links TRBV5-1 to TRBJ1-1; 7 bases map to TRBD1. Germline V gene sequence: CDR1 SGHRS, CDR2 YFSETQ. V lost 2 bases to trimming and J lost 0 bases; unmatched junction nucleotides: 1. The CDR3 runs to 14 residues.

The V call is TRBV6-4, the J call TRBJ1-1; D not certain. Germline values: CDR1 MRHNA, CDR2 SNTAGT. This CDR3 has 13 amino acids. V was shortened by 6 bases and J by 1 base, with 9 bases between the two germline ends. The DNA for the CDR3 is TGTGCCAGCAGCAAAGAGAGGAACACTGAAGCTTTCTTT. This translates into CASSKERNTEAFF.

Details on this clone: An end of the junction differs from the germline gene, which may be a read error. The chain uses TRBV6-1 and TRBJ2-3, with D tentatively TRBD1 (6 bases). The CDR3 is made up of 15 amino acids. The germline V gene has CDR1 MNHNS and CDR2 SASEGT. The CDR3 sequence is CASSEGQLNTDTQYF. In nucleotides, the CDR3 is TGTGCCAGCAGCGAAGGACAGCTAAACACAGATACGCAGTATTTT.

This rearrangement joins TRBV4-1 to TRBJ2-1, with a possible D match to TRBD2 (6 bases). Trimming cost V 1 base and J 5 bases, with 9 bases left between them. The CDR3 spans 14 residues. CDR1 MGHRA and CDR2 YSYEKL come from the germline V gene. As DNA, the CDR3 is TGCGCCAGCAGCCAAGCTCGACTAGACAATGAGCAGTTCTTC. Its protein is CASSQARLDNEQFF.

This sequence joins TRBV25-1 and TRBJ1-6; the D gene is possibly TRBD1 (6 bases). Trimming took off 4 bases at V and 9 bases at J, with 16 bases between the two ends. This CDR3 contains 15 residues. CDR1 and CDR2 from the germline V gene are MGHDK and SYGVNS. CDR3 residues: CASSGSRGFGSPLHF. For the CDR3, the DNA is TGTGCCAGCAGTGGATCCAGGGGTTTCGGTTCACCCCTCCACTTT.

The V and J genes are TRBV30 and TRBJ1-5, with 11 positions matching TRBD1. The V segment lost 0 bases and the J segment 6 bases; nucleotides outside the gene matches: 4. The CDR3 loop spans 15 amino acids. Germline CDR1 is GTSNPN and CDR2 is SVGIG (reference sequence). CDR3 residues: CAWSVDRGLTQPQHF. In DNA, the CDR3 is TGTGCCTGGAGTGTGGACAGGGGGCTTACTCAGCCCCAGCATTTT.

The chain has TRBV10-3 and TRBJ1-2, with 7 positions matching TRBD1. V lost 5 bases, J lost 3 bases, and 6 bases stayed unmatched. Germline-derived CDR1 and CDR2 are ENHRY and SYGVKD. The CDR3 sequence is 14 residues long. As DNA, the CDR3 is TGTGCCATCAGTAGAGGGACAGACGACTATGGCTACACCTTC. It codes for CAISRGTDDYGYTF.

The V call is TRBV9, the J call TRBJ2-1; the D gene is possibly TRBD2 (5 bases). The CDR3 length is 14 residues. V was clipped by 0 bases and J by 8 bases, with 12 bases between them. Germline-derived CDR1 and CDR2 are SGDLS and YYNGEE. The CDR3 DNA reads as TGTGCCAGCAGCGTAGACGTACTCGGGGATGAGCAGTTCTTC. As protein: CASSVDVLGDEQFF.

The V gene is TRBV12-5, the J gene TRBJ1-5; D is unclear. The CDR3 is 20 amino acids. V shed 0 bases and J shed 4 bases, with 25 bases lying between them. Looked up from germline, CDR1 is LGHNT and CDR2 is FRNRAP. CDR3 loop: CASGLVPLLDGEWGNQPQHF. DNA of the CDR3: TGTGCTAGTGGTTTGGTCCCGTTACTTGACGGGGAATGGGGAAATCAGCCCCAGCATTTT.

About this clone itself: At one end, the junction sequence differs from germline, possibly due to a read error. This chain joins TRBV27 and TRBJ1-1; D is undetermined. Germline CDR1 reads MNHEY; CDR2 reads SMNVEV (reference sequence). There are 15 residues in the CDR3. CDR3 DNA: TGTGCCGGCAGTTCACTCGGCGGATACTACACTGAAGCTTTCTTT. Translating gives CAGSSLGGYYTEAFF.

The V gene is TRBV6-6, the J gene TRBJ1-2; D remains unclear. Germline loops: CDR1 MNHNY, CDR2 SVGAGI (reference sequence). This CDR3 is built from 14 residues. V was pared by 7 bases and J by 0 bases, with 12 bases between. CDR3 region: CASTSGTPNYGYTF. As DNA, the CDR3 is TGTGCCAGCACCTCAGGTACCCCTAACTATGGCTACACCTTC.

This clone was counted ten times or more. The chain recombines TRBV4-1 with TRBJ1-1; 9 bases agree with TRBD1. Germline loops: CDR1 MGHRA, CDR2 YSYEKL. The CDR3 runs to 15 residues. Trimming cost V 3 bases and J 4 bases; bases outside gene matches: 6. CDR3 sequence: CASSQGTGRATEAFF. The CDR3 bases are TGCGCCAGCAGCCAGGGGACAGGGCGGGCCACTGAAGCTTTCTTT.

This clone occurred once. The same CDR3 is also encoded by other DNA sequences in this sample. The rearrangement links TRBV11-2 to TRBJ2-1; TRBD2 might be the D (5 bases). From germline, CDR1 is SGHAT and CDR2 FQNNGV. V lost 3 bases to trimming and J lost 10 bases, with 13 bases between them. CDR3 length equals 13 residues. The CDR3 bases are TGTGCCAGCAGCTTTTCCGGACCGGGGGAGCAGTTCTTC. It yields the protein CASSFSGPGEQFF.

CDR3 sequence: CASSPQRGNEQFF. CDR3 DNA: TGTGCCAGCTCACCACAGCGGGGTAATGAGCAGTTCTTC. The J gene is TRBJ2-1, the V gene TRBV18; 7 positions agree with TRBD2. CDR3 length: 13 residues. The germline V gene has CDR1 KGHSH and CDR2 LQKENI. V gave up 1 base and J gave up 7 bases; unmatched junction bases: 1.

The rearrangement uses TRBV10-1 and TRBJ2-7; the D gene is possibly TRBD1 (5 bases). The CDR3 has 14 residues. CDR1 WNHNN and CDR2 SYGVQD come from the germline V gene (reference sequence). V was shortened by 0 bases and J by 3 bases, with 9 bases between the two germline ends. CDR3 nucleotides: TGCGCCAGCAGTGAGTCAGGCAGGGACTACGAGCAGTACTTC. Protein: CASSESGRDYEQYF.

In this sample, this clone turned up once. This rearrangement joins TRBV7-6 to TRBJ2-3; 7 nucleotides match TRBD2. The CDR3 runs to 16 residues. CDR1 and CDR2 (germline): SGHVS, FNYEAQ. The V and J ends lost 4 bases and 9 bases, in that order; junction bases with no gene match: 16. As DNA, the CDR3 is TGTGCCAGCAGCTCCCTAGGGAGCGGGAAAGGAGAGACGCAGTATTTT. The encoded protein is CASSSLGSGKGETQYF. The whole variable domain, remainder taken from reference TRBV7-6 and TRBJ2-3, is GAGVSQSPRYKVTKRGQDVALRCDPISGHVSLYWYRQALGQGPEFLTYFNYEAQQDKSGLPNDRFSAERPEGSISTLTIQRTEQRDSAMYRCASSSLGSGKGETQYFGPGTRLTVL.

The rearrangement joins TRBV6-5 to TRBJ1-6; 7 nucleotides line up with TRBD1. Per the germline V gene, CDR1 is MNHEY and CDR2 is SVGAGI. J lost 10 bases, V lost 3 bases, and 6 bases had no gene match. There are 14 residues in the CDR3. Here the CDR3 DNA reads TGTGCCAGCAGTTATGACAGGGAAGCCTCACCCCTCCACTTT. Translation gives CASSYDREASPLHF.

The chain couples TRBV29-1 to TRBJ2-5; 7 positions match TRBD1. Germline lookup yields CDR1 SQVTM and CDR2 ANQGSEA. The CDR3 has 13 amino acids. V dropped 6 bases and J dropped 1; count of bases not matched to a gene: 5. CDR3 residues: CSVNGQVQETQYF. CDR3 nucleotide sequence: TGCAGCGTGAACGGACAGGTCCAAGAGACCCAGTACTTC.

The chain has TRBV5-4 and TRBJ2-7, with unresolved D. In germline, CDR1 is SGHNT, CDR2 YYREEE (reference sequence). CDR3 length: 12 residues. V was pared by 0 bases and J by 5 bases, with 6 bases between. CDR3 DNA: TGTGCCAGCAGCTTGGTTCCTAACGAGCAGTACTTC. Protein: CASSLVPNEQYF.

The chain links TRBV2 to TRBJ1-2; D uncertain. CDR3 length: 14 amino acids. CDR1 and CDR2 (germline): SNHLY, FYNNEI. V was trimmed by 7 bases and J by 0 bases, leaving 12 bases between them. CDR3 in amino acids: CASTINEANYGYTF. In nucleotides, the CDR3 is TGTGCCAGCACCATTAATGAGGCTAACTATGGCTACACCTTC.

The V gene is TRBV6-1, the J gene TRBJ2-7; perhaps TRBD2 as D (5 bases). The germline gives CDR1 MNHNS, CDR2 SASEGT. The CDR3 extends over 17 amino acids. V shed 3 bases and J shed 3 bases, with 21 bases lying between them. The CDR3 DNA reads TGTGCCAGCAGTGACCAGAAGAGGAGGTGCGGAGACTACGAGCAGTACTTC. Translated, it gives CASSDQKRRCGDYEQYF.

The chain combines TRBV5-1 with TRBJ2-4; no reliable D call. V lost 0 bases and J 5 bases, leaving 12 bases between the germline ends. This CDR3 is 15 amino acids long. Germline CDR1 reads SGHRS; CDR2 reads YFSETQ. Here the CDR3 DNA reads TGCGCCAGCAGCTTGGACATTGCGGCGCAAAACATTCAGTACTTC. This sequence encodes CASSLDIAAQNIQYF.

In its sample, this clone was seen once. The chain carries TRBV9 and TRBJ2-7; 7 bases agree with TRBD1. The ends lost 2 bases at V and 4 bases at J; junction bases unmatched: 12. CDR1 SGDLS and CDR2 YYNGEE come from the germline V gene. The CDR3 length is 16 residues. The CDR3 reads CASSVTPGTEKYEQYF. CDR3 bases: TGTGCCAGCAGCGTCACACCCGGGACAGAAAAATACGAGCAGTACTTC.

The gene calls are TRBV14 and TRBJ2-5; TRBD2 might be the D (6 bases). The CDR3 sequence is 18 residues long. Germline V lookup: CDR1 SGHDN, CDR2 FVKESK. V lost 3 bases and J lost 5, with 25 bases in between. The CDR3 loop reads CASSHPLGGEGLRETQYF. The CDR3 DNA sequence: TGTGCCAGCAGCCACCCCTTGGGGGGAGAGGGTCTTAGGGAGACCCAGTACTTC.

The DNA of the CDR3 is TGCGCCAGCAGTGGGTTTGGAGGAAATACCGAGCAGTACTTC. The encoded protein is CASSGFGGNTEQYF. V usage is TRBV5-1 and J usage is TRBJ2-7, with a tentative D call TRBD2 (5 bases). In germline, CDR1 is SGHRS, CDR2 YFSETQ. This CDR3 has 14 amino acids. With 5 bases removed from V and 6 bases from J, the gap between germline ends came to 18 bases.

V is TRBV19 and J is TRBJ2-3; 12 bases fit TRBD1. From germline, CDR1 is LNHDA and CDR2 SQIVND (reference sequence). Losses at the gene ends were 4 bases for V and 4 bases for J; bases not matched to a gene: 12. The CDR3 loop spans 18 amino acids. The CDR3 protein is CASSRLRDRGPLADTQYF. CDR3 bases: TGTGCCAGTAGTAGGTTGCGGGACAGGGGGCCCTTGGCAGATACGCAGTATTTT.

This clone appeared once. V and J are TRBV6-6 and TRBJ2-7, with TRBD1 matching over 7 bases. V gave up 4 bases and J gave up 1 base; unmatched junction bases: 4. The CDR3 is 14 amino acids. Germline values: CDR1 MNHNY, CDR2 SVGAGI (reference sequence). DNA of the CDR3: TGTGCCAGCAGTTCAGGGGGACGGTCCTACGAGCAGTACTTC. Protein: CASSSGGRSYEQYF.

CDR3 in amino acids: CASSLSQGTVVRYGYTF. In nucleotides, the CDR3 is TGTGCCAGCAGTTTATCGCAGGGTACGGTCGTTCGCTATGGCTACACCTTC. This sequence joins TRBV27 and TRBJ1-2; a weak D match, TRBD1 (5 bases). CDR3 length: 17 amino acids. Germline V lookup: CDR1 MNHEY, CDR2 SMNVEV (reference sequence). Trimming pared 0 bases from V and 4 bases from J, leaving 18 bases between.